Shown below are 9 T cell receptor beta chains from a single sample sequenced in a study of T-cell reconstitution after alpha-beta-depleted transplantation in children. Researchers prepared the TCRbeta library using unique molecular identifiers, the study reports. TCRdb fed the PCR reads into MiXCR, producing one record per CDR3 protein. The profile covers 640,000 or so distinct CDR3 sequences, with about 15% appearing a single time and under 1.2% taken by the ten largest. The sequenced sample was PBMCs from the stem cell graft donor, obtained from the stem cell graft. The receptors shown here come from a human donor who donated a stem cell graft to a child with acute myeloid leukemia.

The chain joins TRBV5-1 to TRBJ2-7, with D possibly being TRBD2 (6 bases). Germline lookup yields CDR1 SGHRS and CDR2 YFSETQ. Trimming cost V 0 bases and J 5 bases, with 12 bases left between them. This CDR3 has 14 amino acids. The CDR3 reads CASSLGRGRDEQYV. The CDR3 DNA reads TGCGCCAGCAGCTTGGGGAGGGGCCGAGACGAGCAGTACGTC.

The chain uses TRBV7-9 and TRBJ2-4, with D possibly TRBD2 on 6 matching bases. The ends were cut back, 1 base at V and 4 bases at J, with 8 bases in the middle. Germline-derived CDR1 and CDR2 are SEHNR and FQNEAQ (reference sequence). The CDR3 spans 14 residues. The CDR3 DNA is TGTGCCAGCAGCTTAGAAGGGACTAAAAACATTCAGTACTTC. It encodes CASSLEGTKNIQYF.

This clonotype was seen a handful of times. The chain links TRBV12-3 or TRBV12-4 to TRBJ2-2; D may correspond to TRBD1 or TRBD2 (5 bases each). This CDR3 has 17 amino acids. V dropped 5 bases and J dropped 1 base, with 17 bases sitting between them. The CDR3 region has the DNA TGTGCCAGCAGTAGCCCCCGGGGCAGAGGGAACACCGGGGAGCTGTTTTTT. Its translation is CASSSPRGRGNTGELFF.

This clonotype was recorded at least ten times. V is TRBV7-2 and J is TRBJ2-5, with TRBD2 as a possible D gene (5 bases). The CDR3 covers 14 residues. Germline assignment: CDR1 SGHTA and CDR2 FQGNSA. Trimming shortened V by 1 base and J by 3 bases, and 9 bases separated the two germline ends. In DNA form, the CDR3 reads TGTGCCAGCAGCTTAGACTCCGGGGAAGAGACCCAGTACTTC. It specifies CASSLDSGEETQYF.

This clonotype has a count of ten or more. The chain joins TRBV20-1 to TRBJ1-2; 7 positions agree with TRBD1. V shed 3 bases and J 4 bases; nucleotides not matched to a gene: 8. There are 14 residues in the CDR3. The germline V gene has CDR1 DFQATT and CDR2 SNEGSKA (reference sequence). The CDR3 coding sequence is TGCAGTGCTAGTATGGGACAGCAGAGCTATGGCTACACCTTC. Its translation: CSASMGQQSYGYTF.

There are a few counts of this clonotype. The chain has TRBV11-3 and TRBJ1-2; D is uncertain. This CDR3 comprises 13 residues. Trimming shortened V by 5 bases and J by 3 bases, and 10 bases separated the two germline ends. Germline loops: CDR1 SGHNT, CDR2 YENEEA. CDR3 region: CASSPERDYGYTF. As DNA, the CDR3 is TGTGCCAGCAGCCCCGAAAGGGACTATGGCTACACCTTC.

This clonotype was detected only a few times. The CDR3 loop reads CASSPDRVHEQYF. Written as DNA, the CDR3 is TGTGCCAGCAGCCCTGACAGGGTTCACGAGCAGTACTTC. The chain has TRBV25-1 and TRBJ2-7; the match to TRBD1 covers 7 bases. Trimming removed 6 bases from V and 5 bases from J; junction bases left unmatched: 7. The CDR3 spans 13 residues. Germline values: CDR1 MGHDK, CDR2 SYGVNS.

This clonotype was detected many times. The chain uses TRBV10-3 and TRBJ1-5; 7 nucleotides align to TRBD1. The CDR3 extends over 15 amino acids. V was pared by 2 bases and J by 0 bases, with 1 base of the junction left unmatched. The germline gives CDR1 ENHRY, CDR2 SYGVKD. The chain's CDR3 is CAISEGQVSNQPQHF. DNA of the CDR3: TGTGCCATCAGTGAGGGACAGGTTAGCAATCAGCCCCAGCATTTT.

J is TRBJ1-5 and V is TRBV25-1; TRBD1 is a possible D gene (5 bases). Germline V gene data show CDR1 as MGHDK and CDR2 as SYGVNS. V was trimmed by 7 bases and J by 2 bases, leaving 9 bases between them. The CDR3 spans 13 residues. The CDR3 DNA follows: TGTGCCAGCACGGGGGTGGGCAATCAGCCCCAGCATTTT. Its translation: CASTGVGNQPQHF.